This entry is about one TCR beta chain. Antigen specificity is unknown. The data were obtained in a study of cytomegalovirus exposure and HLA in healthy donors. Findings and caveats of the study: HLA alleles were associated with 15,000 to 20,000 TCR beta sequences in a later analysis at 0.05 false discovery rate. An analysis that came later showed most CMV-associated TCR beta chains appearing HLA-restricted. CMV antigen specificity of three CMV-associated chains was confirmed in vitro.

The trim removed 3 bases at V and 8 bases at J, leaving 8 bases unmatched. The CDR3 has 14 residues. Germline CDR1 reads SGHRS; CDR2 reads YFSETQ. PCR involved 60 Vbeta and 13 Jbeta primers. The assay was immunoSEQ multiplex PCR, and TCRdb's table has in-frame clones only and misses some. The profile shows some 96,000 clones, about 75% of them singletons. The source material was PBMCs. V is TRBV5-1 and J is TRBJ1-2, with 9 positions matching TRBD1. This TCR was sampled from a man aged 35 to 55 in good health and CMV-seropositive. The CDR3 loop reads CASSSQGANPGYTF. For the CDR3, the DNA is TGCGCCAGCAGCTCACAGGGGGCTAACCCAGGCTACACCTTC.